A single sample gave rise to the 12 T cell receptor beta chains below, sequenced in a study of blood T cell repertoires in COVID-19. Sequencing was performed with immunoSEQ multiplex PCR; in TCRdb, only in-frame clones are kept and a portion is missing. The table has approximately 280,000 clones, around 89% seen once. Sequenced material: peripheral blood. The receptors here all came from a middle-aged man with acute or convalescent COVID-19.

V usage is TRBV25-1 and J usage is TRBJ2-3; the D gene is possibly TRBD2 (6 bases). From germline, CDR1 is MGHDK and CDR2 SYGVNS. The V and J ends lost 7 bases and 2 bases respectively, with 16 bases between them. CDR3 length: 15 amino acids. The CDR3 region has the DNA TGTGCCAGCACTTCCGGGACGGGGGACACAGATACGCAGTATTTT. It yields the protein CASTSGTGDTDTQYF.

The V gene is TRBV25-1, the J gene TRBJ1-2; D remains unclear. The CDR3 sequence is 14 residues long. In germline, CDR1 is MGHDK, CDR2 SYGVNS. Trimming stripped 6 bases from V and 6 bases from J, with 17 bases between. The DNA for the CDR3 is TGTGCCAGCAGCCAAATCGGGGAAATCCATGGCTACACCTTC. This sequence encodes CASSQIGEIHGYTF.

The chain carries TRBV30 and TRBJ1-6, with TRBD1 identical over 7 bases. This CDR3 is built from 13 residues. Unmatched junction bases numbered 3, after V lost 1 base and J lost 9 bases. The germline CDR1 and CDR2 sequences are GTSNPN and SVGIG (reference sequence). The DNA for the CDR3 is TGTGCCTGGAGTGACAGGGGAGGTTCACCCCTCCACTTT. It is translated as CAWSDRGGSPLHF.

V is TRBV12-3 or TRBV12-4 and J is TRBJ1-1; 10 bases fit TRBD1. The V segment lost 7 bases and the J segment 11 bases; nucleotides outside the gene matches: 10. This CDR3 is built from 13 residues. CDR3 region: CASNLGQGIFAFF. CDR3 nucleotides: TGTGCCAGCAATCTGGGACAGGGGATCTTTGCTTTCTTT.

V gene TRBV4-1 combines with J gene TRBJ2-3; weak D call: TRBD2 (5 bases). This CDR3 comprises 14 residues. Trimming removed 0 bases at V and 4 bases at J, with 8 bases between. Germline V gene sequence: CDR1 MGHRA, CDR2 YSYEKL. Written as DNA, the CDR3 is TGCGCCAGCAGCCAAGACGAGGGCGCAGATACGCAGTATTTT. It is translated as CASSQDEGADTQYF.

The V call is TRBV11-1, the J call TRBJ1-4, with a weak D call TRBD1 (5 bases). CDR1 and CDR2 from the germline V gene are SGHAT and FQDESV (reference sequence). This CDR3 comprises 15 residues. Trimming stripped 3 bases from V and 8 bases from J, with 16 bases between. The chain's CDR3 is CASSFGATYGEKLFF. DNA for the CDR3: TGTGCCAGCAGCTTTGGGGCCACCTATGGGGAAAAACTGTTTTTT.

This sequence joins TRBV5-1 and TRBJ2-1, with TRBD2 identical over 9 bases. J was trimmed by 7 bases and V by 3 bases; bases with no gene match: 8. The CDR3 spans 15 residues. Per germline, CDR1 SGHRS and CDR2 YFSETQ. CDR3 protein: CASSSVAGAGNEQFF. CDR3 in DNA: TGCGCCAGCAGCTCCGTAGCGGGGGCGGGAAATGAGCAGTTCTTC.

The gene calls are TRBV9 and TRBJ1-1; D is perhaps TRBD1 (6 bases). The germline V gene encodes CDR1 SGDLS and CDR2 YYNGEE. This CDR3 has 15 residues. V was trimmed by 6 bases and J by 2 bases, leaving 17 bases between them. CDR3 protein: CASTAGAGVNTEAFF. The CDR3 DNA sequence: TGTGCCAGCACCGCTGGGGCAGGGGTAAACACTGAAGCTTTCTTT.

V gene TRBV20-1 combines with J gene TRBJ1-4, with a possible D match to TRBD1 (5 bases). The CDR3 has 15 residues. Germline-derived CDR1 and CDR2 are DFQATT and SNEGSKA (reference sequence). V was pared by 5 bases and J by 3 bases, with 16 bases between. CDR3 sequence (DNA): TGCAGTGCTCGTGGGCTTGGGACTTCTAATGAAAAACTGTTTTTT. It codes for CSARGLGTSNEKLFF.

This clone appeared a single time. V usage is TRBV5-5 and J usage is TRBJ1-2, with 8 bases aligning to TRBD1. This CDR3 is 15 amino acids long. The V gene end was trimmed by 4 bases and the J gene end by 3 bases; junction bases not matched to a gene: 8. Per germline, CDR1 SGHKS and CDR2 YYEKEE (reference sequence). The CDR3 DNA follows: TGTGCCAGCAGCCCTTCTGGACAGGGCTACTATGGCTACACCTTC. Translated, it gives CASSPSGQGYYGYTF.

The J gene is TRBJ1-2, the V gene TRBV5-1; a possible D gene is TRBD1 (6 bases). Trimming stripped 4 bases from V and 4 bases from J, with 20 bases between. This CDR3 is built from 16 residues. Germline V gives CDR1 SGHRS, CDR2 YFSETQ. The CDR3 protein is CASSPSVGQIVYGYTF. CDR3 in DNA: TGCGCCAGCAGCCCGTCAGTGGGACAAATCGTCTATGGCTACACCTTC.

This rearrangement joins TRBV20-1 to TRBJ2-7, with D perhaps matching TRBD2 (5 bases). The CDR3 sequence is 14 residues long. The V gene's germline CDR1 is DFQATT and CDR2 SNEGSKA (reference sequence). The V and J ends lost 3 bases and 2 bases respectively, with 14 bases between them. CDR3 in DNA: TGCAGTGCTAGTTACACGGGAAACCCCTACGAGCAGTACTTC. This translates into CSASYTGNPYEQYF.